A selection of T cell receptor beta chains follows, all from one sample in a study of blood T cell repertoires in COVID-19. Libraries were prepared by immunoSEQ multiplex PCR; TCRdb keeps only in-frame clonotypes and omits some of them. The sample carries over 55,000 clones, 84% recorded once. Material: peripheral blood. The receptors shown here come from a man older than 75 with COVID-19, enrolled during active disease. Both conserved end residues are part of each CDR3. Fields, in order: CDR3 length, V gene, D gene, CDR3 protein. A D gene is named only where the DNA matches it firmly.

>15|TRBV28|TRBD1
CASALGDRGNSPLHF
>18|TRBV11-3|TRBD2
CASSLGTSGAGPQETQYF
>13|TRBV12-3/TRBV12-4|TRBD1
CASSPGQDGGYTF
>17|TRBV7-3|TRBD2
CASSPRPSGGERNEQFF
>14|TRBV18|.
CASSPEGSGNTIYF
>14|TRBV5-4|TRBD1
CASSYGTAGQPQHF
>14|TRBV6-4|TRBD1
CASSDWAGGGKLFF
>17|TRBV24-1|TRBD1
CATSEKQGAGSNQPQHF
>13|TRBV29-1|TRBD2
CSVALAVQETQYF
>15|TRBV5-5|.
CASSLDGGMNTEAFF
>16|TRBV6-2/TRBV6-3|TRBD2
CASSFERGGLYNEQFF
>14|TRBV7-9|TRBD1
CASRAGQGALTAFF
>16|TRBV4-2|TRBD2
CASSQALAGGRGEQFF
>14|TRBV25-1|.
CASSESTRDYGYTF
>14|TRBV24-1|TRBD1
CATSDNRDRGGYTF
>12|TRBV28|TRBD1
CASKLPDRGYTF
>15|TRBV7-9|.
CASSLRQAAGNTIYF
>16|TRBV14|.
CASSQSGGGPYNEQFF
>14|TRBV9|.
CASSLTVSYNEQFF
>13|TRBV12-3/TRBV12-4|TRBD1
CASRTGTGQPQHF
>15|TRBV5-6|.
CASSFPPESTDTQYF
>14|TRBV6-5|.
CASSRQVNTGELFF
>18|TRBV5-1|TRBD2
CASSMGLAGGRVVETQYF
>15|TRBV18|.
CASSPTGLAYNEQFF
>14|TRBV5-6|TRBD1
CASSLGQVSSPLHF
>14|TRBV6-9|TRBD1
CASSYGGQGTEAFF
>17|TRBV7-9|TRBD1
CASSERDRVLVDTEAFF
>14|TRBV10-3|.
CAISVGSGNQPQHF
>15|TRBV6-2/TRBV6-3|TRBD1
CASSYGDSSYNEQFF
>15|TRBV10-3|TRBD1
CAIRVRTGGMDEAFF
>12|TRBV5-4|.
CASSLTKETQYF
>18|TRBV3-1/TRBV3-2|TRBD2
CASSSLAGGGQDYNEQFF
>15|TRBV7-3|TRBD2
CASSLAGGSTDTQYF
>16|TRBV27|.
CASSLVRGADPSGYTF
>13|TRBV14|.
CASSQVVGGIQYF
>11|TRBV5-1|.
CASSETGEQYF
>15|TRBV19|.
CASAERLRANYGYTF
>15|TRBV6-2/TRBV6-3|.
CASSYSTGANYGYTF
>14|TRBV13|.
CASSSTLRGGVQYF
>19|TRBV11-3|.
CASSLRPTYSAQNTGELFF
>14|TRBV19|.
CASSGGWLRTEAFF
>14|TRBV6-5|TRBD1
CASSIDRVGQPQHF
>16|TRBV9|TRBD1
CASSIPRDSQYNEQFF
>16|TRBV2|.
CASRGNPGSGANVLTF
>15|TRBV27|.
CASSSGSSSYNEQFF
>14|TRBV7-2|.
CASSVGQNNYGYTF
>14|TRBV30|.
CAWNYGGANTEAFF